Following are 25 T cell receptor beta chains from one sample sequenced in a study of blood T cell repertoires in COVID-19. Sequenced by immunoSEQ multiplex PCR; TCRdb stores in-frame clones only, minus some. In the table there are just under 45,000 clones, approximately 87% of which are singletons. The sequencing input was peripheral blood. The receptors derive from a man aged 35-49 years with COVID-19, enrolled during active disease.

This clone was picked up one time. V is TRBV27 and J is TRBJ1-5, with 10 bases aligning to TRBD1. The V gene's germline CDR1 is MNHEY and CDR2 SMNVEV (reference sequence). V was clipped by 7 bases and J by 4 bases; unmatched bases: 7. This CDR3 is built from 15 residues. CDR3 loop: CASTRTGGVNQPQHF. CDR3 nucleotides: TGTGCCAGCACCCGGACAGGGGGGGTTAATCAGCCCCAGCATTTT.

V is TRBV5-1 and J is TRBJ1-6, with 9 bases matching TRBD1. Germline V gene sequence: CDR1 SGHRS, CDR2 YFSETQ. V lost 4 bases to trimming and J lost 7 bases; unmatched junction nucleotides: 6. The CDR3 loop spans 15 amino acids. The CDR3 here is CASSKGTGPNSPLHF. The CDR3 bases are TGCGCCAGCAGCAAAGGGACAGGGCCCAATTCACCCCTCCACTTT.

This sequence joins TRBV18 and TRBJ1-5; 7 nucleotides align to TRBD1. The J segment lost 4 bases and the V segment lost 4 bases, leaving 7 bases of the junction unmatched. CDR1 KGHSH and CDR2 LQKENI come from the germline V gene. This CDR3 comprises 15 residues. In nucleotides, the CDR3 is TGTGCCAGCTCACGAGAACCGACAGGGAATCAGCCCCAGCATTTT. It yields the protein CASSREPTGNQPQHF.

Written as DNA, the CDR3 is TGCAGCGTTGAGAGACAGGGGCTAACCGAGCAGTACTTC. Protein sequence: CSVERQGLTEQYF. The chain carries TRBV29-1 and TRBJ2-7; 8 positions agree with TRBD1. The CDR3 consists of 13 residues. Trimming cost V 3 bases and J 6 bases; bases outside gene matches: 7. Germline assignment: CDR1 SQVTM and CDR2 ANQGSEA.

The rearrangement links TRBV5-1 to TRBJ2-7, with a possible D match to TRBD1 (7 bases). This CDR3 comprises 14 residues. The V and J ends lost 4 bases and 4 bases respectively, with 15 bases between them. From germline, CDR1 is SGHRS and CDR2 YFSETQ. The CDR3 reads CASSPQGGKYEQYF. CDR3 DNA sequence: TGCGCCAGCAGCCCTCAGGGGGGCAAGTACGAGCAGTACTTC.

The chain carries TRBV7-9 and TRBJ1-4; 9 nucleotides align to TRBD1. Germline CDR1 is SEHNR and CDR2 is FQNEAQ (reference sequence). The J segment lost 2 bases and the V segment lost 2 bases, leaving 3 bases of the junction unmatched. This CDR3 has 16 residues. The DNA for the CDR3 is TGTGCCAGCAGCTTAACCGGGACAGGGACTAATGAAAAACTGTTTTTT. This gives the protein CASSLTGTGTNEKLFF.

The rearrangement uses TRBV28 and TRBJ2-3, with D possibly being TRBD2 (5 bases). Germline lookup yields CDR1 MDHEN and CDR2 SYDVKM. The germline V and J ends were trimmed by 3 bases and 4 bases, with 11 bases remaining between them. This CDR3 contains 14 residues. CDR3 amino acids: CASSFRGSPDTQYF. DNA of the CDR3: TGTGCCAGCAGTTTTCGGGGTTCCCCAGATACGCAGTATTTT.

J is TRBJ1-5 and V is TRBV24-1; 8 bases are a match to TRBD1. The CDR3 totals 17 residues. V lost 4 bases, J lost 0 bases, and 7 bases stayed unmatched. CDR1 is KGHDR, CDR2 SFDVKD, per germline. CDR3 protein: CATSDPGTGGSNQPQHF. CDR3 nucleotides: TGTGCCACCAGTGACCCCGGGACAGGCGGTAGCAATCAGCCCCAGCATTTT.

The J gene is TRBJ2-3, the V gene TRBV2, with 7 nucleotides matching TRBD2. After removal of 5 bases from V and 2 bases from J, the junction contained 7 bases not matched to a gene. The CDR3 runs to 15 residues. Germline-derived CDR1 and CDR2 are SNHLY and FYNNEI. In DNA, the CDR3 is TGTGCCAGCAGTCGGAGCGGGGACCTCACAGATACGCAGTATTTT. Its protein is CASSRSGDLTDTQYF.

This chain links TRBV28 with TRBJ1-1; no clear D gene. The length of the CDR3 is 15 residues. V lost 7 bases to trimming and J lost 4 bases, with 19 bases between them. Germline V CDR1 and CDR2: MDHEN, SYDVKM. The CDR3 reads CASTLGLGRSTEAFF. DNA of the CDR3: TGTGCCAGCACCTTAGGACTGGGGAGAAGCACTGAAGCTTTCTTT.

The chain links TRBV5-1 to TRBJ2-7, with 11 nucleotides matching TRBD2. V trimming: 4 bases; J trimming: 1 base; junction bases outside the gene matches: 4. The CDR3 consists of 15 residues. Germline V gene sequence: CDR1 SGHRS, CDR2 YFSETQ. The CDR3 protein is CASSTLAGASYEQYF. The DNA of the CDR3 is TGCGCCAGCAGCACACTAGCGGGAGCTTCCTACGAGCAGTACTTC. The variable domain in full, with the rest retrieved from reference TRBV5-1 and TRBJ2-7, is KAGVTQTPRYLIKTRGQQVTLSCSPISGHRSVSWYQQTPGQGLQFLFEYFSETQRNKGNFPGRFSGRQFSNSRSEMNVSTLELGDSALYLCASSTLAGASYEQYFGPGTRLTVT.

This clone was counted between two and nine times. CDR3 sequence reads: CAWSVQEAFF. CDR3 bases: TGTGCCTGGAGTGTACAAGAAGCTTTCTTT. The chain couples TRBV30 to TRBJ1-1; D uncertain. The V end was cut by 0 bases, the J end by 8 bases, with 4 bases between. The germline gives CDR1 GTSNPN, CDR2 SVGIG (reference sequence). This CDR3 is 10 amino acids long.

The rearrangement links TRBV28 to TRBJ1-1; a weak D match, TRBD1 (6 bases). The CDR3 has 12 residues. V lost 5 bases and J 7 bases, leaving 11 bases between the germline ends. CDR1 and CDR2 from the germline V gene are MDHEN and SYDVKM. Here the CDR3 reads CASSLQGFEAFF. The CDR3 region has the DNA TGTGCCAGCAGTCTCCAGGGGTTTGAAGCTTTCTTT.

The chain combines TRBV29-1 with TRBJ2-5, with D perhaps TRBD2 (5 bases). This CDR3 region has 13 residues. From germline, CDR1 is SQVTM and CDR2 ANQGSEA. Between the trimmed V and J ends, which lost 7 bases and 2 bases, there was a span of 14 bases. In DNA form, the CDR3 reads TGCAGCGCCTACCGGACGGGACAAGAGACCCAGTACTTC. Translated, it gives CSAYRTGQETQYF.

The rearrangement links TRBV10-3 to TRBJ2-5, with 12 bases aligning to TRBD2. Losses at the gene ends were 3 bases for V and 11 bases for J; bases not matched to a gene: 4. Per the germline V gene, CDR1 is ENHRY and CDR2 is SYGVKD. CDR3 length: 13 residues. The CDR3 protein is CAISDLAGGSQYF. CDR3 coding DNA: TGTGCCATCAGTGACCTAGCGGGGGGGTCACAGTACTTC.

The chain carries TRBV7-9 and TRBJ2-7; 11 bases align to TRBD2. CDR3 length: 15 residues. Germline CDR1 and CDR2: SEHNR and FQNEAQ (reference sequence). V was clipped by 5 bases and J by 6 bases; unmatched bases: 9. CDR3 sequence: CASSRGLAEGGEQYF. The CDR3 DNA reads as TGTGCCAGCAGCCGGGGACTAGCGGAGGGAGGCGAGCAGTACTTC.

This clone showed up just once. The chain joins TRBV7-9 to TRBJ1-2, with 8 bases matching TRBD1. The V and J ends lost 4 bases and 0 bases, in that order; junction bases with no gene match: 4. The CDR3 contains 15 residues. Germline V gene sequence: CDR1 SEHNR, CDR2 FQNEAQ (reference sequence). CDR3 nucleotide sequence: TGTGCCAGCAGCTGGGGGACAGGCGCTAACTATGGCTACACCTTC. This codes for CASSWGTGANYGYTF.

This sequence joins TRBV5-1 and TRBJ1-3; unclear D gene. Per germline, CDR1 SGHRS and CDR2 YFSETQ. The CDR3 length is 16 residues. V dropped 4 bases and J dropped 0 bases, with 14 bases sitting between them. CDR3 DNA sequence: TGCGCCAGCAGCCGGGGATACCGGGGCTCTGGAAACACCATATATTTT. It translates to CASSRGYRGSGNTIYF.

V is TRBV5-1 and J is TRBJ1-2, with TRBD1 matching 11 bases. Germline-derived CDR1 and CDR2 are SGHRS and YFSETQ. V shed 4 bases and J 3 bases; nucleotides not matched to a gene: 5. CDR3 length: 15 amino acids. CDR3 nucleotides: TGCGCCAGCAGCGGAGGACAGGGGGCTGACTATGGCTACACCTTC. It is translated as CASSGGQGADYGYTF.

This chain connects TRBV19 to TRBJ1-5; no firm D call. Germline loops: CDR1 LNHDA, CDR2 SQIVND (reference sequence). Trimming removed 3 bases at V and 0 bases at J, with 9 bases between. This CDR3 region has 15 residues. The CDR3 sequence is CASSIGVYSNQPQHF. The CDR3 coding sequence is TGTGCCAGTAGTATCGGAGTCTATAGCAATCAGCCCCAGCATTTT.

The CDR3 nucleotides read TGTGCCAGCAACCCGTTTGGCAGGGGGCGGTTCTACGAGCAGTACTTC. Protein: CASNPFGRGRFYEQYF. The J gene is TRBJ2-7, the V gene TRBV21-1; the table's TRBD1 call for D was not verified on the DNA. TRBV21-1 is shown as a pseudogene. The CDR3 spans 16 residues.

V usage is TRBV5-1 and J usage is TRBJ2-1; TRBD2 aligns across 12 bases. V was pared by 2 bases and J by 3 bases, with 3 bases of the junction left unmatched. This CDR3 contains 16 residues. From germline, CDR1 is SGHRS and CDR2 YFSETQ. The CDR3, as DNA: TGCGCCAGCAGCTTCCTAGCGGGAGGGGGCTACAATGAGCAGTTCTTC. It yields the protein CASSFLAGGGYNEQFF.

The gene calls are TRBV10-2 and TRBJ1-5; TRBD1 aligns across 8 bases. The CDR3 contains 15 residues. With V trimmed by 8 bases and J by 0 bases, 6 bases remained unmatched. Germline lookup yields CDR1 WSHSY and CDR2 SAAADI. The CDR3 DNA follows: TGCGCCAGCGGACAGGGCGCATCTAGCAATCAGCCCCAGCATTTT. It codes for CASGQGASSNQPQHF.

This clone was detected only a few times. This rearrangement joins TRBV6-5 to TRBJ1-2; TRBD1 agrees at 12 bases. With 5 bases clipped from V and 7 bases from J, the junction kept 8 bases outside the gene matches. The CDR3 totals 15 residues. Germline V CDR1 and CDR2: MNHEY, SVGAGI. CDR3 sequence: CASSSPGQGASGYTF. The CDR3 region has the DNA TGTGCCAGCAGTAGTCCGGGACAGGGGGCTTCTGGCTACACCTTC.

The chain links TRBV14 to TRBJ1-4; D not certain. The CDR3 is 14 residues long. The germline gives CDR1 SGHDN, CDR2 FVKESK. Trimming left V 4 bases short and J 3 bases short, with 9 bases between. The CDR3 reads CASSPRQANEKLFF. The CDR3 coding sequence is TGTGCCAGCAGCCCCCGACAAGCTAATGAAAAACTGTTTTTT.